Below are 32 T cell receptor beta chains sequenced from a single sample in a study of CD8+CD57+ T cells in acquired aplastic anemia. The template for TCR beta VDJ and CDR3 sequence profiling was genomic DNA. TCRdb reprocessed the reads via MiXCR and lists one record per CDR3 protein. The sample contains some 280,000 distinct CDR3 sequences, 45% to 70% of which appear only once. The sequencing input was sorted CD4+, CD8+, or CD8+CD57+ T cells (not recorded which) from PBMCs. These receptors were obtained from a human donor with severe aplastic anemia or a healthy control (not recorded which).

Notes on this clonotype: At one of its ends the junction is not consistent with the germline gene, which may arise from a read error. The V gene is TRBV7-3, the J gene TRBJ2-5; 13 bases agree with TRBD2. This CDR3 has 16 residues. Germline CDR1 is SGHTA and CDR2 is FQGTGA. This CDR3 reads CASSIGLAGVREAQYF. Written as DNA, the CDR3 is TGTGCCAGCAGCATTGGACTAGCGGGGGTACGAGAGGCCCAGTACTTC.

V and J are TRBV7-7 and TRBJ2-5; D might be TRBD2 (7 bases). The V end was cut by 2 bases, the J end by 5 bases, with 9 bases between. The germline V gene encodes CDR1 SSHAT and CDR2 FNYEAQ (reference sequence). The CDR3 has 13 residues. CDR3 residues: CASSLRGAETQYF. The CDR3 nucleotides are TGTGCCAGCAGCTTACGGGGGGCGGAGACCCAGTACTTC.

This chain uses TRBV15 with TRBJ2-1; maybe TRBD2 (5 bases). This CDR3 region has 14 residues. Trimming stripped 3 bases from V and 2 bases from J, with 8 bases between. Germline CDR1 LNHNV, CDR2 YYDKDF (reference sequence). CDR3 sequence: CATSRDLTYNEQFF. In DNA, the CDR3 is TGTGCCACCAGCAGGGACTTAACCTACAATGAGCAGTTCTTC.

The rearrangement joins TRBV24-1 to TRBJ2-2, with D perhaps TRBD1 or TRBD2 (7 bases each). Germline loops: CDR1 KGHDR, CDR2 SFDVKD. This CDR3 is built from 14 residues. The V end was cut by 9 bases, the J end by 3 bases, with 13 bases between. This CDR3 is CATRSGTDTGELFF. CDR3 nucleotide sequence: TGTGCCACCCGGAGCGGGACAGACACCGGGGAGCTGTTTTTT.

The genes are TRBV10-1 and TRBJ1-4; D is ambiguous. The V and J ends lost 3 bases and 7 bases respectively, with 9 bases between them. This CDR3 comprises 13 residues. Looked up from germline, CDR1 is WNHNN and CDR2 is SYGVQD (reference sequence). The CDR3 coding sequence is TGCGCCAGCAGTGATGGATCTTCTGAAAAACTGTTTTTT. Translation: CASSDGSSEKLFF.

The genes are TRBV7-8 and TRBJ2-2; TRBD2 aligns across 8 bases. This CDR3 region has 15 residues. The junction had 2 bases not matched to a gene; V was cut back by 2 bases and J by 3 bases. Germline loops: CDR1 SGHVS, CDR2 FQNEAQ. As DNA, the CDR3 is TGTGCCAGCAGCTTACGGACTAGCCACACCGGGGAGCTGTTTTTT. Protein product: CASSLRTSHTGELFF.

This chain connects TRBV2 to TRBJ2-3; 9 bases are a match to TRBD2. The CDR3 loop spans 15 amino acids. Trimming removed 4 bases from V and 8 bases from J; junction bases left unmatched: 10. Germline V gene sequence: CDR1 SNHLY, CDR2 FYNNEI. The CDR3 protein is CASSAAGGHAGTQYF. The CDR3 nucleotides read TGTGCCAGCAGTGCAGCGGGGGGTCACGCAGGTACGCAGTATTTT.

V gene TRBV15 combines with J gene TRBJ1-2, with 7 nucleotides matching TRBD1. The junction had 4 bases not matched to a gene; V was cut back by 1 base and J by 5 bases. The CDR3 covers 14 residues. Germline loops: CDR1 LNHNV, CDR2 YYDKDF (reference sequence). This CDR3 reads CATSRGDSTYGYTF. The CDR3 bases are TGTGCCACCAGCAGAGGGGACAGTACTTATGGCTACACCTTC.

The CDR3 DNA reads as TGTGCCAGCAGCACAGACGCGACAGTCCCTGAAGCTTTCTTT. Translated: CASSTDATVPEAFF. This chain joins TRBV7-9 and TRBJ1-1; a weak D match, TRBD1 (5 bases). Between the trimmed V and J ends, which lost 5 bases and 6 bases, there was a span of 16 bases. Germline V gene lookup returns CDR1 SEHNR and CDR2 FQNEAQ (reference sequence). There are 14 residues in the CDR3.

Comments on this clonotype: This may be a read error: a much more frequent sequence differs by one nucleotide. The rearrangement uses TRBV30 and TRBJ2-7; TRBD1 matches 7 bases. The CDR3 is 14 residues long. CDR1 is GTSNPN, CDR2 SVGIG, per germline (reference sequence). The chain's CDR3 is CVWSVQHLGGEKYF. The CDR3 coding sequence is TGTGTCTGGAGTGTACAGCATCTAGGGGGCGAAAAGTACTTC.

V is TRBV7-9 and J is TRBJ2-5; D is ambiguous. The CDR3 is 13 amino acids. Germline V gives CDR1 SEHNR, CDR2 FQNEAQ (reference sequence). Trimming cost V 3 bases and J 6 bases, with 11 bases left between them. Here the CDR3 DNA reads TGTGCCAGCAGCTTTCTCACAGAGAAGACCCAGTACTTC. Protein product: CASSFLTEKTQYF.

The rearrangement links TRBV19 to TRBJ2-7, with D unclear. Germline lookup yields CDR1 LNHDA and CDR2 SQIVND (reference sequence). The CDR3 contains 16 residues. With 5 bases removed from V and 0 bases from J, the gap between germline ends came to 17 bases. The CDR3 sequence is CASSHRLQKISYEQYF. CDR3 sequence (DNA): TGTGCCAGTAGTCACCGGTTGCAGAAAATCTCCTACGAGCAGTACTTC. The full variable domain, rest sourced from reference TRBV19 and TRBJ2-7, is DGGITQSPKYLFRKEGQNVTLSCEQNLNHDAMYWYRQDPGQGLRLIYYSQIVNDFQKGDIAEGYSVSREKKESFPLTVTSAQKNPTAFYLCASSHRLQKISYEQYFGPGTRLTVT.

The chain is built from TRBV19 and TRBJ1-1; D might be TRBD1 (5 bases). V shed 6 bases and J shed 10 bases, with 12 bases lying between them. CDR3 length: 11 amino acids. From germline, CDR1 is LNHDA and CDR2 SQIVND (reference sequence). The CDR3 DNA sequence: TGTGCCAGTAGAACTAACGGGGGAGCTTTCTTT. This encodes CASRTNGGAFF. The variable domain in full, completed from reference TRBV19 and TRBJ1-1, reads DGGITQSPKYLFRKEGQNVTLSCEQNLNHDAMYWYRQDPGQGLRLIYYSQIVNDFQKGDIAEGYSVSREKKESFPLTVTSAQKNPTAFYLCASRTNGGAFFGQGTRLTVV.

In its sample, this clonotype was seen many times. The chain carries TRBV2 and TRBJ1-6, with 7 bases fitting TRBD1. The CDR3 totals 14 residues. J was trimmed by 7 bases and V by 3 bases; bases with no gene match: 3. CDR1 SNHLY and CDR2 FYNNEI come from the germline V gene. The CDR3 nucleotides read TGTGCCAGCAGTGATCAGGGGGGAAATTCACCCCTCCACTTT. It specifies CASSDQGGNSPLHF. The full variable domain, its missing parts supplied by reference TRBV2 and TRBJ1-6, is EPEVTQTPSHQVTQMGQEVILRCVPISNHLYFYWYRQILGQKVEFLVSFYNNEISEKSEIFDDQFSVERPDGSNFTLKIRSTKLEDSAMYFCASSDQGGNSPLHFGNGTRLTVT.

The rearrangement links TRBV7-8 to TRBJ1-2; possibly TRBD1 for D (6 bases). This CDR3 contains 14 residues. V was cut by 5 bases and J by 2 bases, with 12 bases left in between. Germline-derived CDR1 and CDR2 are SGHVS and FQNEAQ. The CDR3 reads CASSPLDRNYGYTF. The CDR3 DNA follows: TGTGCCAGCAGCCCCTTGGACAGAAACTATGGCTACACCTTC.

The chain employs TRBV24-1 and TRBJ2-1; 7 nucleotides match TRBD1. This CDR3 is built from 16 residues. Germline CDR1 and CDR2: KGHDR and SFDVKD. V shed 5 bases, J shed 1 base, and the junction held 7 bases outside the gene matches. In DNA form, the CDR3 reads TGTGCCACCAGTGGCCGGACAGGTCTATCCTACAATGAGCAGTTCTTC. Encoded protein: CATSGRTGLSYNEQFF.

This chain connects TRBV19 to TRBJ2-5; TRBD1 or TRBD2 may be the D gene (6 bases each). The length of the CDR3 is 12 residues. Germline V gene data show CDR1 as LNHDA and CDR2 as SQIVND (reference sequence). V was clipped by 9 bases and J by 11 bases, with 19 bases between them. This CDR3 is CASTVGGDKQYF. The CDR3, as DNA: TGTGCCAGCACAGTTGGAGGGGACAAACAGTACTTC.

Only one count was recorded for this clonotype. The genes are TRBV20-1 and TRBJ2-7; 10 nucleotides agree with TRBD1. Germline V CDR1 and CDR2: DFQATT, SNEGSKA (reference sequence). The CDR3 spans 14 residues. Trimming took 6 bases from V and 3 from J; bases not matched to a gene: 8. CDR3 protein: CSAKPGTGVYEQYF. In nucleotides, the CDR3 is TGCAGTGCCAAACCCGGGACAGGGGTCTACGAGCAGTACTTC.

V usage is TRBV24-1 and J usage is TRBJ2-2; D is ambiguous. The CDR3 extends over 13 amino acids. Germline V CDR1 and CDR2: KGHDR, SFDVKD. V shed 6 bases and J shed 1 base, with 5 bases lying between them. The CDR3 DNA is TGTGCCACCAGTAACCGGAACACCGGGGAGCTGTTTTTT. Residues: CATSNRNTGELFF.

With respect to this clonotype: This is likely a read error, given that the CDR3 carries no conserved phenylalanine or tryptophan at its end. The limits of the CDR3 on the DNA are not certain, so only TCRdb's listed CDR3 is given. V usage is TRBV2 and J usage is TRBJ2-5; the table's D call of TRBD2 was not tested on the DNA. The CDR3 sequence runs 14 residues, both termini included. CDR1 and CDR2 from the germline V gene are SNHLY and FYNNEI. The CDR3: CASSALAEQETRYL.

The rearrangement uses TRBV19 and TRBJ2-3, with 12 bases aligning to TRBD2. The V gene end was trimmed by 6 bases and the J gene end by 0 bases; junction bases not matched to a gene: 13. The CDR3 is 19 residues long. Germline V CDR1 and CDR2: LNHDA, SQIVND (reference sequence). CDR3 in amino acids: CASSLSGPSGGVSTDTQYF. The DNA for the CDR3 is TGTGCCAGTAGCCTTAGTGGGCCTAGCGGGGGGGTGAGCACAGATACGCAGTATTTT.

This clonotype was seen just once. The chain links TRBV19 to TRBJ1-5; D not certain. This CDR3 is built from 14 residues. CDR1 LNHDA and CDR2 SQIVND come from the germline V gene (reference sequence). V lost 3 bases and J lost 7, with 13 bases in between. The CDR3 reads CASSMLDVGQPQHF. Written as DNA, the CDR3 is TGTGCCAGTAGTATGTTAGACGTGGGGCAGCCCCAGCATTTT.

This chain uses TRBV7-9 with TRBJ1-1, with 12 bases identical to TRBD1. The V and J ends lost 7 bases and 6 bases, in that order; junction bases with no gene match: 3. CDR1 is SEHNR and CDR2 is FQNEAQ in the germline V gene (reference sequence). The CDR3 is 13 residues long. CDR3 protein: CASMGTGGSEAFF. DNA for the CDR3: TGTGCCAGCATGGGGACAGGGGGCTCTGAAGCTTTCTTT.

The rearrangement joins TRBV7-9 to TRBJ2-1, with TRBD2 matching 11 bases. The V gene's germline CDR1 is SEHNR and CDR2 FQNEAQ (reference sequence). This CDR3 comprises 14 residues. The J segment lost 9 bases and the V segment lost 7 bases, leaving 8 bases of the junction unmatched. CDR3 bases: TGTGCCAGCAAACCTAGCGGGAGGAGTGGTGAGCAGTTCTTC. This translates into CASKPSGRSGEQFF.

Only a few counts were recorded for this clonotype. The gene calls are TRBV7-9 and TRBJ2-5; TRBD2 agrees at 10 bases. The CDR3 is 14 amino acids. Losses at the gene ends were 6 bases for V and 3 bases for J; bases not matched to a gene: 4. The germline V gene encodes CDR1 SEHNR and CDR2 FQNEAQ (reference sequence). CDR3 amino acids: CASRRTSGEETQYF. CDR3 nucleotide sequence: TGTGCCAGCAGAAGGACTAGCGGTGAAGAGACCCAGTACTTC. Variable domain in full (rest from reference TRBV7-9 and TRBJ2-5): DTGVSQNPRHKITKRGQNVTFRCDPISEHNRLYWYRQTLGQGPEFLTYFQNEAQLEKSRLLSDRFSAERPKGSFSTLEIQRTEQGDSAMYLCASRRTSGEETQYFGPGTRLLVL.

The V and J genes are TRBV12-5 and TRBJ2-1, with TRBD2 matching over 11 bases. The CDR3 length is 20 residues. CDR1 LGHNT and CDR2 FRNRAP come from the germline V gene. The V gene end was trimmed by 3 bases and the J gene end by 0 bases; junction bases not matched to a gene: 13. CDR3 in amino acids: CASGFPPGLAGLSSYNEQFF. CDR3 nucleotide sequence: TGTGCTAGTGGTTTCCCACCCGGACTAGCGGGTCTAAGCTCCTACAATGAGCAGTTCTTC.

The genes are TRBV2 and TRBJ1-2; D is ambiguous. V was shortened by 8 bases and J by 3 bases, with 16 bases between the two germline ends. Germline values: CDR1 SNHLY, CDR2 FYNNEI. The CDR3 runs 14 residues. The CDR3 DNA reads TGTGCCAGCGGATCCGTACCGCCCGACTATGGCTACACCTTC. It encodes CASGSVPPDYGYTF.

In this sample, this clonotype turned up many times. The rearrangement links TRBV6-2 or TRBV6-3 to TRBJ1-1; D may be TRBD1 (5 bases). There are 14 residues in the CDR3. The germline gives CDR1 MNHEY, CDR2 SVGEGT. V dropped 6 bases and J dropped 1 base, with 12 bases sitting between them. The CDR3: CASSSRGWNTEAFF. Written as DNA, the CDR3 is TGTGCCAGCAGCTCTAGGGGCTGGAACACTGAAGCTTTCTTT.

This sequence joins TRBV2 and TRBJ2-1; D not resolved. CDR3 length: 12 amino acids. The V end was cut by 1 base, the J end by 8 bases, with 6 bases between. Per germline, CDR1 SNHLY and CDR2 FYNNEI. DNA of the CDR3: TGTGCCAGCAGTGAAGGTCGGGATGAGCAGTTCTTC. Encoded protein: CASSEGRDEQFF.

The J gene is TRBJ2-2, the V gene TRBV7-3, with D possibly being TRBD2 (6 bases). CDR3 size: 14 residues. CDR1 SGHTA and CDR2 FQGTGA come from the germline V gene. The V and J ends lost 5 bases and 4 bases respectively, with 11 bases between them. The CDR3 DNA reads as TGTGCCAGCAGCAGCAATAGCGGCACCGGGGAGCTGTTTTTT. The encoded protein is CASSSNSGTGELFF.

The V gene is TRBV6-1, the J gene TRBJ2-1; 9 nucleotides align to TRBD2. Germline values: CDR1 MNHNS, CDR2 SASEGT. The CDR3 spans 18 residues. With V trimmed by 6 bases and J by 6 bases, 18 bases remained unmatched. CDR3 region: CASRRGVAGAYAFNEQFF. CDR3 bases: TGTGCCAGCAGGAGAGGGGTAGCGGGGGCCTACGCCTTCAATGAGCAGTTCTTC.

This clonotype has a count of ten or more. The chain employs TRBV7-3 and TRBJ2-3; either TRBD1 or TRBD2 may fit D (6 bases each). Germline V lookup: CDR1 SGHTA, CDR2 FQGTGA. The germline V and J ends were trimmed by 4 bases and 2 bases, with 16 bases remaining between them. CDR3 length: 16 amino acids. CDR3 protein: CASSSTPPGATDTQYF. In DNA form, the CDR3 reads TGTGCCAGCAGCTCAACCCCGCCGGGGGCCACAGATACGCAGTATTTT.